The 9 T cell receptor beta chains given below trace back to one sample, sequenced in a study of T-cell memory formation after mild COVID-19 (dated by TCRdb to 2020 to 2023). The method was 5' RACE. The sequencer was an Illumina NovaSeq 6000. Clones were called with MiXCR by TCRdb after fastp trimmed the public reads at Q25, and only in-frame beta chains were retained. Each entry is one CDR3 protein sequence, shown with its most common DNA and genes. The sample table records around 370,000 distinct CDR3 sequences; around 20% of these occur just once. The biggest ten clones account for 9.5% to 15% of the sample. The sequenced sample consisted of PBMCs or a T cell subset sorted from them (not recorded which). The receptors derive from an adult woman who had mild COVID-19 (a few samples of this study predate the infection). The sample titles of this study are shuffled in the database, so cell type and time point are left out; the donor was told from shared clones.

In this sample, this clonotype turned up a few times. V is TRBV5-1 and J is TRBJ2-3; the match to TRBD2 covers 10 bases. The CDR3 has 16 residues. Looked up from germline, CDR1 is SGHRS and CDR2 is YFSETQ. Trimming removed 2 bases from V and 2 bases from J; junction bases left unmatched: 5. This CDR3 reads CASSFGLAANTDTQYF. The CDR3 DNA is TGCGCCAGCAGCTTCGGACTAGCGGCCAACACAGATACGCAGTATTTT.

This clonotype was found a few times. The CDR3 DNA sequence: TGTGCCATCAGTGGGGCAGGCCAAGAGACCCAGTACTTC. It yields the protein CAISGAGQETQYF. This sequence joins TRBV10-3 and TRBJ2-5; D is uncertain. With 4 bases removed from V and 1 base from J, the gap between germline ends came to 7 bases. The germline V gene has CDR1 ENHRY and CDR2 SYGVKD. This CDR3 comprises 13 residues.

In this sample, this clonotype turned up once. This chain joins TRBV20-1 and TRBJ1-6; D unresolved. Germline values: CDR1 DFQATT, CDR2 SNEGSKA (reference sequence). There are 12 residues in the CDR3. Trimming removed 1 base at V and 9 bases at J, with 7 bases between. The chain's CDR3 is CSARGWGSPLHF. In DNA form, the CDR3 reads TGCAGTGCTAGAGGTTGGGGTTCACCCCTCCACTTT.

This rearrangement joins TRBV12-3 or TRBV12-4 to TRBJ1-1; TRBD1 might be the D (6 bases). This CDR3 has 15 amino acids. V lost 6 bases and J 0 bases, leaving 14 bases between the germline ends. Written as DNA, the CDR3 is TGTGCCAGCAGGGTGGGGGGGCTGATGAACACTGAAGCTTTCTTT. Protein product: CASRVGGLMNTEAFF.

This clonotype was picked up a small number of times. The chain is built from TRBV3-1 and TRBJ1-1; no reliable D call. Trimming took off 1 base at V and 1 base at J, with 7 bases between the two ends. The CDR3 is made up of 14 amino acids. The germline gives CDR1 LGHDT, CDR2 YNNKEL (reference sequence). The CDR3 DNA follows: TGTGCCAGCAGCCAAGCGTCTTCGAACACTGAAGCTTTCTTT. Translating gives CASSQASSNTEAFF.

CDR3 bases: TGCAGTGCTACTGGGGGGTCAGGGGGTGACGAGCAGTACTTC. It specifies CSATGGSGGDEQYF. The gene calls are TRBV20-1 and TRBJ2-7; D is possibly TRBD1 (7 bases). Germline values: CDR1 DFQATT, CDR2 SNEGSKA (reference sequence). The CDR3 is 14 amino acids. V lost 4 bases to trimming and J lost 5 bases, with 18 bases between them.

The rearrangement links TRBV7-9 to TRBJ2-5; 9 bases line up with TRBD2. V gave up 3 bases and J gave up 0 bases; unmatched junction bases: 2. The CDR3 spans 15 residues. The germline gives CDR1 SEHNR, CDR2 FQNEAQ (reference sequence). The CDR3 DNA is TGTGCCAGCAGCTTGTCTAGCGGGGACCAAGAGACCCAGTACTTC. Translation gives CASSLSSGDQETQYF.

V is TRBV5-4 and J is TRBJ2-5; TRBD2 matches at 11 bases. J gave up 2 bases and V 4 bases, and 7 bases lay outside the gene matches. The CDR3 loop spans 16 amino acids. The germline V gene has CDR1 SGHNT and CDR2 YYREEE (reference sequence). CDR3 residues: CASSTGLADVQETQYF. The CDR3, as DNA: TGTGCCAGCAGCACGGGACTAGCGGACGTACAAGAGACCCAGTACTTC.

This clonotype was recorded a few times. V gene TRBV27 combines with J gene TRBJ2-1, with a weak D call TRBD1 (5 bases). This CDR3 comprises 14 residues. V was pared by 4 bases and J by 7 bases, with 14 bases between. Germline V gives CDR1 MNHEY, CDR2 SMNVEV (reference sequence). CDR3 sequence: CASSSLGRLNEQFF. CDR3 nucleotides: TGTGCCAGCAGTTCCCTGGGGCGGTTAAATGAGCAGTTCTTC.